Following are 25 T cell receptor beta chains from one sample sequenced in a study of cytomegalovirus exposure and HLA in healthy donors. Generated by immunoSEQ multiplex PCR, the TCRdb table keeps only in-frame clones and is missing some. This sample has approximately 140,000 clones, with approximately 84% found just once. Sequencing used PBMCs. Receptors originate from a woman in her thirties in good health and CMV-seronegative.

This clone is a singleton in its sample. The V and J genes are TRBV27 and TRBJ2-2, with a weak D call TRBD1 (6 bases). V lost 5 bases and J 5 bases, leaving 18 bases between the germline ends. CDR3 length: 16 residues. CDR1 MNHEY and CDR2 SMNVEV come from the germline V gene (reference sequence). CDR3 loop: CASSPTQNRATGELFF. CDR3 nucleotide sequence: TGTGCCAGCAGTCCAACCCAAAACAGGGCGACCGGGGAGCTGTTTTTT.

This rearrangement joins TRBV20-1 to TRBJ1-2; D not resolved. The CDR3 covers 11 residues. Germline V gene sequence: CDR1 DFQATT, CDR2 SNEGSKA (reference sequence). Between the trimmed V and J ends, which lost 3 bases and 5 bases, there was a span of 7 bases. CDR3 sequence reads: CSASPQYGYTF. The CDR3 nucleotides read TGCAGTGCTAGTCCACAGTATGGCTACACCTTC.

The chain joins TRBV5-1 to TRBJ2-7; TRBD1 is a possible D gene (6 bases). Trimming removed 5 bases from V and 2 bases from J, with 14 bases in between. From germline, CDR1 is SGHRS and CDR2 YFSETQ. CDR3 length equals 14 residues. The CDR3 DNA reads TGCGCCAGCAGTTCTGGGACACCGCCCTACGAGCAGTACTTC. Translation gives CASSSGTPPYEQYF. Full variable domain (rest looked up from reference TRBV5-1 and TRBJ2-7): KAGVTQTPRYLIKTRGQQVTLSCSPISGHRSVSWYQQTPGQGLQFLFEYFSETQRNKGNFPGRFSGRQFSNSRSEMNVSTLELGDSALYLCASSSGTPPYEQYFGPGTRLTVT.

The J gene is TRBJ1-5, the V gene TRBV6-6; D may be TRBD1 (5 bases). The CDR3 has 13 residues. CDR1 is MNHNY and CDR2 is SVGAGI in the germline V gene (reference sequence). Trimming removed 11 bases from V and 2 bases from J, with 13 bases in between. CDR3: CAGGGLRNQPQHF. CDR3 nucleotides: TGTGCCGGGGGGGGACTTCGCAATCAGCCCCAGCATTTT.

Only a few counts were recorded for this clone. V gene TRBV18 combines with J gene TRBJ1-1; 7 bases line up with TRBD1. J was trimmed by 5 bases and V by 4 bases; bases with no gene match: 7. The germline gives CDR1 KGHSH, CDR2 LQKENI. The CDR3 covers 14 residues. The CDR3 sequence: CASSQTGSGTEAFF. CDR3 DNA sequence: TGTGCCAGCTCACAGACAGGGTCGGGGACTGAAGCTTTCTTT.

V usage is TRBV15 and J usage is TRBJ1-2, with D perhaps matching TRBD1 (6 bases). The CDR3 runs to 13 residues. Germline loops: CDR1 LNHNV, CDR2 YYDKDF (reference sequence). Trimming left V 7 bases short and J 8 bases short, with 17 bases between. The CDR3 region has the DNA TGTGCCACCAAATCGGGCAGGGGCGGAGGCTACACCTTC. Protein: CATKSGRGGGYTF. The full variable domain, in which reference TRBV15 and TRBJ1-2 provide the parts outside the CDR3, is DAMVIQNPRYQVTQFGKPVTLSCSQTLNHNVMYWYQQKSSQAPKLLFHYYDKDFNNEADTPDNFQSRRPNTSFCFLDIRSPGLGDTAMYLCATKSGRGGGYTFGSGTRLTVV.

This clone appeared a few times. The chain carries TRBV29-1 and TRBJ1-2, with TRBD1 matching 9 bases. This CDR3 contains 12 residues. The V and J ends lost 7 bases and 6 bases, in that order; junction bases with no gene match: 6. Per germline, CDR1 SQVTM and CDR2 ANQGSEA. CDR3 region: CSAGQGMDGYTF. CDR3 in DNA: TGCAGCGCGGGACAGGGAATGGATGGCTACACCTTC.

The chain has TRBV7-9 and TRBJ1-2; 11 bases line up with TRBD1. V gave up 4 bases and J gave up 4 bases; unmatched junction bases: 5. CDR1 and CDR2 (germline): SEHNR, FQNEAQ (reference sequence). The CDR3 runs 15 residues. CDR3 in DNA: TGTGCCAGCAGCTCGCTGGGACAGGGGGGCTATGGCTACACCTTC. This gives the protein CASSSLGQGGYGYTF.

The rearrangement links TRBV27 to TRBJ2-1, with 7 bases identical to TRBD1. This CDR3 has 15 residues. J was trimmed by 6 bases and V by 9 bases; bases with no gene match: 14. Germline loops: CDR1 MNHEY, CDR2 SMNVEV (reference sequence). The CDR3 DNA sequence: TGTGCCAGTCAACTTACAGGGGAAACGGGCAATGAGCAGTTCTTC. This sequence encodes CASQLTGETGNEQFF.

The gene calls are TRBV9 and TRBJ2-3; TRBD1 agrees at 10 bases. Germline assignment: CDR1 SGDLS and CDR2 YYNGEE. The length of the CDR3 is 15 residues. Trimming at V came to 4 bases and at J to 3 bases, leaving 5 bases not matched to a gene. For the CDR3, the DNA is TGTGCCAGCAGCAGACAGGGGGCAGGGACAGATACGCAGTATTTT. Its translation is CASSRQGAGTDTQYF.

This sequence joins TRBV9 and TRBJ1-2, with 10 bases aligning to TRBD1. Germline V lookup: CDR1 SGDLS, CDR2 YYNGEE. V lost 6 bases, J lost 5 bases, and 7 bases stayed unmatched. This CDR3 contains 14 residues. This CDR3 is CASTFEGQGYGYTF. The CDR3 DNA follows: TGTGCCAGCACCTTCGAGGGACAGGGGTATGGCTACACCTTC.

This clone has ten or more counts. The V gene is TRBV5-4, the J gene TRBJ1-4, with 10 bases fitting TRBD1. The germline gives CDR1 SGHNT, CDR2 YYREEE (reference sequence). Trimming removed 4 bases from V and 8 bases from J; junction bases left unmatched: 5. The CDR3 contains 14 residues. The CDR3 sequence is CASSRDRGSEKLFF. Here the CDR3 DNA reads TGTGCCAGCAGCCGGGACAGGGGAAGCGAAAAACTGTTTTTT.

The genes are TRBV27 and TRBJ2-2; TRBD2 agrees at 7 bases. Germline V gene lookup returns CDR1 MNHEY and CDR2 SMNVEV (reference sequence). The CDR3 runs to 15 residues. V trimming: 7 bases; J trimming: 5 bases; junction bases outside the gene matches: 10. DNA of the CDR3: TGTGCCAGCACCGTGGGAGGGACTGCTACCGGGGAGCTGTTTTTT. It translates to CASTVGGTATGELFF.

The chain is built from TRBV9 and TRBJ1-2; 10 bases match TRBD1. The CDR3 is 17 residues long. V gave up 3 bases and J gave up 4 bases; unmatched junction bases: 12. Germline V gene sequence: CDR1 SGDLS, CDR2 YYNGEE. CDR3 coding DNA: TGTGCCAGCAGCGAACCACTTAGACAGGGGGCCCGCTATGGCTACACCTTC. Its protein product is CASSEPLRQGARYGYTF.

This clone was found once. The chain couples TRBV29-1 to TRBJ1-1, with 7 bases that match TRBD1. Germline assignment: CDR1 SQVTM and CDR2 ANQGSEA. The CDR3 has 12 residues. V lost 7 bases, J lost 3 bases, and 5 bases stayed unmatched. CDR3 DNA sequence: TGCAGCGCGATACAGGGGTACACTGAAGCTTTCTTT. Its translation: CSAIQGYTEAFF.

J is TRBJ1-2 and V is TRBV5-4; 9 positions agree with TRBD1. Germline assignment: CDR1 SGHNT and CDR2 YYREEE (reference sequence). The CDR3 runs 15 residues. Trimming took 4 bases from V and 2 from J; bases not matched to a gene: 6. The CDR3 is CASSVDRGGNYGYTF. In nucleotides, the CDR3 is TGTGCCAGCAGCGTCGACAGGGGGGGAAACTATGGCTACACCTTC.

The chain carries TRBV7-2 and TRBJ1-2, with a possible D match to TRBD1 (5 bases). The CDR3 runs 17 residues. Between the trimmed V and J ends, which lost 5 bases and 0 bases, there was a span of 19 bases. Germline values: CDR1 SGHTA, CDR2 FQGNSA. The CDR3 spells CASSLQRGVGANYGYTF. The CDR3 DNA sequence: TGTGCCAGCAGCCTCCAACGGGGGGTCGGAGCTAACTATGGCTACACCTTC.

The chain combines TRBV5-4 with TRBJ1-1; possibly TRBD1 for D (6 bases). The CDR3 extends over 15 amino acids. V dropped 4 bases and J dropped 6 bases, with 19 bases sitting between them. Germline V gives CDR1 SGHNT, CDR2 YYREEE (reference sequence). The CDR3 coding sequence is TGTGCCAGCAGCATTACCGGGGCCCCAGGGGCTGAAGCTTTCTTT. Encoded protein: CASSITGAPGAEAFF.

The V gene is TRBV4-3, the J gene TRBJ2-2; TRBD2 agrees at 10 bases. CDR3 length: 16 residues. Germline V CDR1 and CDR2: LGHNA, YSLEER. V dropped 0 bases and J dropped 4; count of bases not matched to a gene: 2. Here the CDR3 DNA reads TGCGCCAGCAGCCAAGACAGCGGGGGGGCCACCGGGGAGCTGTTTTTT. It codes for CASSQDSGGATGELFF.

The chain uses TRBV5-1 and TRBJ2-3; the match to TRBD2 covers 8 bases. Germline lookup yields CDR1 SGHRS and CDR2 YFSETQ. The CDR3 consists of 18 residues. V lost 0 bases to trimming and J lost 3 bases; unmatched junction nucleotides: 12. The DNA of the CDR3 is TGCGCCAGCAGCTTGGGATCGAGCGGGGGACGATTTACAGATACGCAGTATTTT. This encodes CASSLGSSGGRFTDTQYF.

This clone was observed a few times. This rearrangement joins TRBV19 to TRBJ1-6; D call uncertain. CDR1 and CDR2 (germline): LNHDA, SQIVND (reference sequence). The CDR3 has 13 amino acids. V dropped 3 bases and J dropped 14 bases, with 14 bases sitting between them. CDR3 nucleotides: TGTGCCAGTAGTATCCTAATTAACGGGGCCCTCCACTTT. Protein: CASSILINGALHF.

This clone is a singleton in its sample. J is TRBJ1-5 and V is TRBV5-8, with 8 bases identical to TRBD1. Germline V gene sequence: CDR1 SGHTS, CDR2 YDEGEE. The J segment lost 1 base and the V segment lost 4 bases, leaving 4 bases of the junction unmatched. The CDR3 runs to 15 residues. The DNA for the CDR3 is TGTGCCAGCAGCCTAGGGGACAGGAGCAATCAGCCCCAGCATTTT. It encodes CASSLGDRSNQPQHF.

The rearrangement uses TRBV2 and TRBJ2-2; 7 bases line up with TRBD1. Germline V gene lookup returns CDR1 SNHLY and CDR2 FYNNEI. The length of the CDR3 is 16 residues. The trim removed 4 bases at V and 0 bases at J, leaving 5 bases unmatched. This CDR3 is CASSGQGPANTGELFF. As DNA, the CDR3 is TGTGCCAGCAGTGGACAGGGCCCCGCGAACACCGGGGAGCTGTTTTTT.

The J gene is TRBJ1-1, the V gene TRBV4-2; D not resolved. Germline lookup yields CDR1 LGHNA and CDR2 YNFKEQ. The V end lost 5 bases, the J end lost 1 base, and 11 bases lay between the germline ends. This CDR3 is built from 14 residues. The CDR3: CASSRMEGNTEAFF. The CDR3 coding sequence is TGTGCCAGCAGCAGAATGGAGGGGAACACTGAAGCTTTCTTT.

This clone was seen only once. This chain joins TRBV23-1 and TRBJ1-5; 10 nucleotides line up with TRBD1. TRBV23-1 is designated an ORF whose function remains uncertain. The CDR3 extends over 16 amino acids. The J segment lost 6 bases and the V segment lost 3 bases, leaving 8 bases of the junction unmatched. CDR3 DNA sequence: TGCGCCAGCAGTCACCGACAGGGGGCGAAGAGTCAGCCCCAGCATTTT. Its translation is CASSHRQGAKSQPQHF.